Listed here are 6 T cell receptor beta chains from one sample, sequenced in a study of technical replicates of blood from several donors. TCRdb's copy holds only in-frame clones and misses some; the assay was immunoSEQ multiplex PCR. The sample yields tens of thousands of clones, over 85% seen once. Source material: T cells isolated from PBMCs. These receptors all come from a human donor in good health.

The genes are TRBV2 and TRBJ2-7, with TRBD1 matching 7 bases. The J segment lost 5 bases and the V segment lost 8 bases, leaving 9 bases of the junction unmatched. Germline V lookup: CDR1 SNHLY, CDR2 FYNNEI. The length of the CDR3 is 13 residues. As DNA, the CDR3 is TGTGCCAGCGATCAGGGGGACCTCGACGAGCAGTACTTC. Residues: CASDQGDLDEQYF.

The DNA for the CDR3 is TGTGCCAGCAGCTCGGAGGCCCGTGAGCAGTTCTTC. Amino acid sequence: CASSSEAREQFF. The V call is TRBV5-6, the J call TRBJ2-1, with D possibly matching TRBD2 (5 bases). V shed 3 bases and J shed 9 bases, with 10 bases lying between them. The CDR3 totals 12 residues. From germline, CDR1 is SGHDT and CDR2 YYEEEE. Full variable domain (outside the CDR3, taken from reference TRBV5-6 and TRBJ2-1): DAGVTQSPTHLIKTRGQQVTLRCSPKSGHDTVSWYQQALGQGPQFIFQYYEEEERQRGNFPDRFSGHQFPNYSSELNVNALLLGDSALYLCASSSEAREQFFGPGTRLTVL.

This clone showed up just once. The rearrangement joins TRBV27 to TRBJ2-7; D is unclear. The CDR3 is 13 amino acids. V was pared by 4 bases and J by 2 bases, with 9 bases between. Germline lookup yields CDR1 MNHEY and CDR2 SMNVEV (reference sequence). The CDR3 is CASSSNGAYEQYF. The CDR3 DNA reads TGTGCCAGCAGTTCAAACGGAGCCTACGAGCAGTACTTC.

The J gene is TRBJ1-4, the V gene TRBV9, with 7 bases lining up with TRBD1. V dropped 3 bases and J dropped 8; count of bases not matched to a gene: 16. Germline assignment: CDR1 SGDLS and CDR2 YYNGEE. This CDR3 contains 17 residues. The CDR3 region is CASSALGSRQGYEKLFF. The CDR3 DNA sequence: TGTGCCAGCAGCGCCTTAGGGTCGAGACAGGGCTACGAAAAACTGTTTTTT.

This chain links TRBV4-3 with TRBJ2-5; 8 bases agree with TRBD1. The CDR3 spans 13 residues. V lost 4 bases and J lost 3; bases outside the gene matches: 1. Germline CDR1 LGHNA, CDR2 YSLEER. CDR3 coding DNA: TGCGCCAGCAGCCTGGACAGGGAAGAGACCCAGTACTTC. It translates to CASSLDREETQYF.

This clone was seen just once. The DNA for the CDR3 is TGTGCCAGCAGCGTTCTAGCGGACACCGGGGAGCTGTTTTTT. Encoded protein: CASSVLADTGELFF. The chain is built from TRBV9 and TRBJ2-2; 7 bases are a match to TRBD2. This CDR3 region has 14 residues. V dropped 2 bases and J dropped 3; count of bases not matched to a gene: 1. The germline CDR1 and CDR2 sequences are SGDLS and YYNGEE.